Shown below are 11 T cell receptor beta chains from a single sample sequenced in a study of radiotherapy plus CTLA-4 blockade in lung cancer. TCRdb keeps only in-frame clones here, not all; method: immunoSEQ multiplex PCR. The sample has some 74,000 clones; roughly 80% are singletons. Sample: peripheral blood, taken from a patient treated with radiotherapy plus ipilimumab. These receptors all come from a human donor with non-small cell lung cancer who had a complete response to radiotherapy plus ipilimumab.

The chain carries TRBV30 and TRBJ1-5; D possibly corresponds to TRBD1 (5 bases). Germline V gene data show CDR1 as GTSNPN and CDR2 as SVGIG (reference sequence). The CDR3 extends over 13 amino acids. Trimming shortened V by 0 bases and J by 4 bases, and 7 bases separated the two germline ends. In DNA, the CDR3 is TGTGCCTGGAGTGTAAGACAGAATCAGCCCCAGCATTTT. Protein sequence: CAWSVRQNQPQHF.

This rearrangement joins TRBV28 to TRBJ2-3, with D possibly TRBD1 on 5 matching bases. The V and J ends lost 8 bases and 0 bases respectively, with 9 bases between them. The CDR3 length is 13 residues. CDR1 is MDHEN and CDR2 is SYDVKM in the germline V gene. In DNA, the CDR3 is TGTGCCAGCGTAAGGGGTAGCACAGATACGCAGTATTTT. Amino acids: CASVRGSTDTQYF.

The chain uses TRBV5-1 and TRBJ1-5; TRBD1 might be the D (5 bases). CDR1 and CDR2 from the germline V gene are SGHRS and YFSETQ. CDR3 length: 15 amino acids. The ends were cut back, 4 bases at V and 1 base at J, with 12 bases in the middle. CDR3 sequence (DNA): TGCGCCAGCAGCCAGGGCGGATTGAGCAATCAGCCCCAGCATTTT. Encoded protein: CASSQGGLSNQPQHF.

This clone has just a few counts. CDR3 DNA sequence: TGTGCCAGCAGCTTAGACAAAAGTACGCAGTATTTT. Amino acids: CASSLDKSTQYF. The chain links TRBV7-9 to TRBJ2-3; D is unresolved. Germline loops: CDR1 SEHNR, CDR2 FQNEAQ (reference sequence). Trimming stripped 1 base from V and 8 bases from J, with 7 bases between. The CDR3 sequence is 12 residues long.

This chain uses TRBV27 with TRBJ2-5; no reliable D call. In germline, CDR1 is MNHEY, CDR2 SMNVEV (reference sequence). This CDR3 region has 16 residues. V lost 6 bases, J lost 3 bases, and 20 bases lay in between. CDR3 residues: CASRFSPGLPEETQYF. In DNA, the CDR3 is TGTGCCAGCAGATTTTCCCCAGGTCTCCCAGAAGAGACCCAGTACTTC.

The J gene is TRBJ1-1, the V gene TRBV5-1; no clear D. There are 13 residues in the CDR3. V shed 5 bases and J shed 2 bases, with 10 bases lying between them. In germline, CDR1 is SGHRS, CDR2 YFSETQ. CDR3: CASSVTLNTEAFF. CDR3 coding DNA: TGCGCCAGCAGTGTTACTCTCAACACTGAAGCTTTCTTT.

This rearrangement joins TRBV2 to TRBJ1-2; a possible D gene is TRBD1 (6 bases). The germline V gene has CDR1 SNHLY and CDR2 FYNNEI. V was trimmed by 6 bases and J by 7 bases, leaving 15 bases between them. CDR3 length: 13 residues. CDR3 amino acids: CASRPRGGGGYTF. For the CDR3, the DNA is TGTGCCAGCAGACCAAGGGGGGGTGGTGGCTACACCTTC.

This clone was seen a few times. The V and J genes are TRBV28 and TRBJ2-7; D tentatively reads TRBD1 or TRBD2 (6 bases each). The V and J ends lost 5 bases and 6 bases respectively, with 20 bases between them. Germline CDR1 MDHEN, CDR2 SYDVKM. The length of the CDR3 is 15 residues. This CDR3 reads CASSGGGVAQGEQYV. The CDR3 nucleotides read TGTGCCAGCAGTGGGGGCGGGGTGGCTCAGGGCGAGCAGTACGTC.

The CDR3, as DNA: TGTGCCAGCAGTTCTGGGACAGGGGAGTTCAATGAGCAGTTCTTC. This sequence encodes CASSSGTGEFNEQFF. The chain uses TRBV6-5 and TRBJ2-1; 10 nucleotides agree with TRBD1. The CDR3 is made up of 15 amino acids. The V segment lost 4 bases and the J segment 6 bases; nucleotides outside the gene matches: 6. Germline V gene data show CDR1 as MNHEY and CDR2 as SVGAGI.

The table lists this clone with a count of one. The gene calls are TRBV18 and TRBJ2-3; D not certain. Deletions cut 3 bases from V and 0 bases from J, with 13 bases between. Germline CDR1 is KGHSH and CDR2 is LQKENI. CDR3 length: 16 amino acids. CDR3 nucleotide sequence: TGTGCCAGCTCACCCTTGGGCACCTCTAGCACAGATACGCAGTATTTT. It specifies CASSPLGTSSTDTQYF.

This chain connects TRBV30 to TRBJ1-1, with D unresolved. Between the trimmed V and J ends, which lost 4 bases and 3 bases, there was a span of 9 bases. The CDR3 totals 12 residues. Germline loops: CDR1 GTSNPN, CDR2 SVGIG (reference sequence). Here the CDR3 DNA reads TGTGCCTGGAAAGTTTGGGACACTGAAGCTTTCTTT. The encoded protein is CAWKVWDTEAFF.